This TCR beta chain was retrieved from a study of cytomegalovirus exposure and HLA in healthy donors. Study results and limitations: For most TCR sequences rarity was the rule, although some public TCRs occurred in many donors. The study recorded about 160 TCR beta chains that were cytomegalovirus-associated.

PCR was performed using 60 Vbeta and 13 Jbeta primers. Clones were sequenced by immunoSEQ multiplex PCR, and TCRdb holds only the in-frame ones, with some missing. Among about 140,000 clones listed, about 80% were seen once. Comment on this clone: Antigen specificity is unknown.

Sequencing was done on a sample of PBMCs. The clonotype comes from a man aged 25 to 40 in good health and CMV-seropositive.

The CDR3 DNA is TGTGCCAGCAGCCAAGCCCCCAGGGAAGGCTACACCTTC. This gives the protein CASSQAPREGYTF. The chain uses TRBV4-2 and TRBJ1-2; TRBD1 is a possible D gene (5 bases). Between the trimmed V and J ends, which lost 1 base and 8 bases, there was a span of 11 bases. Germline CDR1 is LGHNA and CDR2 is YNFKEQ. The CDR3 is made up of 13 amino acids.